This T cell receptor beta chain originates from a study of blood T cell repertoires in COVID-19. Study as a whole: From T cells, B-cell-depleted T cells, or PBMCs came the material, which was cDNA or gDNA.

TCRdb's copy holds only in-frame clones and misses some; the assay was immunoSEQ multiplex PCR. Of 70,000 to 95,000 clones listed, about 77% are singletons. The clonotype originates from a human donor in a cohort sampled during active COVID-19. Sequences were obtained from peripheral blood.

CDR3 sequence: CATSEGQGAPGYGYTF. CDR3 bases: TGTGCCACCAGTGAGGGACAGGGAGCACCAGGTTATGGCTACACCTTC. This rearrangement joins TRBV24-1 to TRBJ1-2; 9 nucleotides align to TRBD1. Trimming at V came to 4 bases and at J to 5 bases, leaving 10 bases not matched to a gene. Germline V gene data show CDR1 as KGHDR and CDR2 as SFDVKD. The CDR3 has 16 amino acids.